This is a list of T cell receptor beta chains from one sample in a study of shared T cell receptors in the human thymus. The method was immunoSEQ multiplex PCR; TCRdb's version includes in-frame clones alone and lacks a portion of them. The table has some 720,000 clones, more than 75% seen once; the top ten hold over 0.008%. These data were likewise used in another study, on human thymus T cells.

Sequenced sample: thymocytes. The origin of the receptors is a boy younger than two with a congenital heart defect. The CDR3 runs from the conserved cysteine through the conserved F or W. D genes are given only for firm matches. For some rows the clone size is stated as once, few or many, or as a class when expanded; others skip it.

size | J | D | V | CDR3 | DNA
- | TRBJ2-7 | TRBD2 | TRBV7-6 | CASSSLGLAGDHEQYF | TGTGCCAGCAGCTCCCTCGGACTAGCGGGAGACCACGAGCAGTACTTC
- | TRBJ2-5 | TRBD2 | TRBV14 | CARTPELATRETQYF | TGTGCCAGAACGCCTGAACTAGCGACCCGGGAGACCCAGTACTTC
once | TRBJ1-4 | TRBD1 | TRBV6-1 | CASSVSPTTGGKSEKLFF | TGTGCCAGCAGTGTCTCACCTACCACAGGGGGCAAGAGTGAAAAACTGTTTTTT
once | TRBJ2-7 | - | TRBV10-3 | CAISEKSVSPYEQYF | TGTGCCATCAGTGAGAAGAGCGTTAGCCCCTACGAGCAGTACTTC
- | TRBJ2-1 | - | TRBV7-8 | CASSPSSREDYTYNEQFF | TGTGCCAGCAGCCCCTCTTCACGAGAGGACTATACCTACAATGAGCAGTTCTTC
- | TRBJ2-7 | TRBD1 | TRBV5-4 | CASSFTPRDRGLGVAYEQYF | TGTGCCAGCAGCTTTACTCCCCGGGACAGGGGGCTTGGGGTAGCCTACGAGCAGTACTTC
- | TRBJ2-1 | - | TRBV5-4 | CASSLKGVEKSGYNEQFF | TGTGCCAGCAGCTTGAAGGGGGTCGAAAAGTCTGGGTACAATGAGCAGTTCTTC
- | TRBJ2-5 | - | TRBV29-1 | CSVAPHGTGKTQYF | TGCAGCGTTGCGCCCCACGGTACAGGAAAGACCCAGTACTTC
- | TRBJ2-5 | - | TRBV5-1 | CASSLSGQGETQYF | TGCGCCAGCAGCTTGTCTGGGCAGGGAGAGACCCAGTACTTC
- | TRBJ2-7 | TRBD2 | TRBV10-3 | CATLTGLAGSYEQYF | TGTGCCACCCTAACGGGATTAGCGGGAAGCTACGAGCAGTACTTC
- | TRBJ2-7 | - | TRBV28 | CASRPGSSYEQYF | TGTGCCAGCAGACCCGGGAGCTCCTACGAGCAGTACTTC
- | TRBJ2-3 | TRBD1 | TRBV12-5 | CASGWARDRGTGTDTQYF | TGTGCTAGTGGTTGGGCCCGGGACAGGGGGACGGGCACAGATACGCAGTATTTT
- | TRBJ2-7 | - | TRBV7-8 | CASSSPDTAYEQYF | TGTGCCAGCAGCTCGCCCGACACAGCCTACGAGCAGTACTTC
- | TRBJ2-7 | TRBD2 | TRBV29-1 | CSVVRGRADYEQYF | TGCAGCGTTGTACGGGGGAGGGCCGACTACGAGCAGTACTTC
- | TRBJ2-2 | TRBD2 | TRBV5-8 | CASSLEGGLAGETTGELFF | TGTGCCAGCAGCTTGGAGGGGGGACTAGCGGGAGAGACCACCGGGGAGCTGTTTTTT
- | TRBJ2-3 | TRBD2 | TRBV6-1 | CASSETAGGPGDTQYF | TGTGCCAGCAGTGAGACGGCGGGAGGGCCTGGAGATACGCAGTATTTT
- | TRBJ2-1 | TRBD2 | TRBV4-2 | CASSQEGTSGYNEQFF | TGTGCCAGCAGCCAAGAAGGGACTAGCGGTTACAATGAGCAGTTCTTC
- | TRBJ2-1 | TRBD2 | TRBV4-1 | CASSQDPSGRAPYNEQFF | TGCGCCAGCAGCCAAGACCCGAGCGGGAGGGCCCCCTACAATGAGCAGTTCTTC
- | TRBJ2-3 | TRBD1 | TRBV28 | CATTGEGTDTQYF | TGTGCCACGACAGGGGAGGGCACAGATACGCAGTATTTT
few | TRBJ1-2 | - | TRBV7-3 | CASSLGARAPPSYGYTF | TGTGCCAGCAGCTTAGGGGCCCGGGCCCCGCCTTCCTATGGCTACACCTTC
- | TRBJ1-1 | - | TRBV10-3 | CAISDRLNTEAFF | TGTGCCATCAGTGACAGGTTGAACACTGAAGCTTTCTTT
- | TRBJ2-2 | TRBD2 | TRBV4-1 | CASSQGLAGVDGELFF | TGCGCCAGCAGCCAGGGACTAGCGGGAGTGGACGGGGAGCTGTTTTTT
- | TRBJ1-1 | - | TRBV4-3 | CASSQVRSAGWDEAFF | TGCGCCAGCAGCCAAGTTCGTTCGGCAGGGTGGGATGAAGCTTTCTTT
- | TRBJ1-1 | - | TRBV2 | CASSDEGTEAFF | TGTGCCAGCAGTGATGAGGGAACTGAAGCTTTCTTT
once | TRBJ2-3 | TRBD1 | TRBV10-3 | CAIRPGQGGNTQYF | TGTGCCATCAGACCGGGACAGGGGGGGAATACGCAGTATTTT
- | TRBJ2-7 | TRBD2 | TRBV4-1 | CASSQVPSGFSYEQYF | TGCGCCAGCAGCCAAGTCCCTAGCGGTTTCTCCTACGAGCAGTACTTC
once | TRBJ2-2 | - | TRBV12-2 | CASRLFSTSGDTGELFF | TGTGCAAGTCGCTTATTCTCGACTAGCGGGGACACCGGGGAGCTGTTTTTT
once | TRBJ1-5 | TRBD1 | TRBV6-1 | CASSAFTAGGLGNQPQHF | TGTGCCAGCAGTGCTTTTACGGCAGGGGGCTTAGGCAATCAGCCCCAGCATTTT
- | TRBJ2-5 | - | TRBV28 | CASSQTGGGETQYF | TGTGCCAGCAGTCAAACGGGGGGCGGAGAGACCCAGTACTTC
- | TRBJ2-5 | - | TRBV7-9 | CASSLKGGEETQYF | TGTGCCAGCAGCTTGAAAGGGGGGGAAGAGACCCAGTACTTC
- | TRBJ1-2 | TRBD1 | TRBV7-9 | CASASRNRGLGYTF | TGTGCCAGCGCCTCGAGAAACAGGGGGCTAGGCTACACCTTC
- | TRBJ2-4 | TRBD1 | TRBV27 | CASGQAGSAKNIQYF | TGTGCCAGTGGACAGGCGGGTTCAGCCAAAAACATTCAGTACTTC
- | TRBJ1-5 | - | TRBV10-3 | CAISERGFGF | TGTGCCATCAGTGAGCGAGGGTTTGGCTTT
- | TRBJ2-3 | TRBD2 | TRBV28 | CASSSPLAGGTDTQYF | TGTGCCAGCAGTTCCCCACTAGCGGGCGGCACAGATACGCAGTATTTT
- | TRBJ1-5 | - | TRBV14 | CASSRRQTNQPQHF | TGTGCCAGCAGCCGTCGACAGACCAATCAGCCCCAGCATTTT
- | TRBJ1-3 | - | TRBV7-2 | CASSPPRRHSGNTIYF | TGTGCCAGCAGCCCCCCGCGGCGGCACTCTGGAAACACCATATATTTT
- | TRBJ1-1 | TRBD1 | TRBV10-3 | CASLTGVGTEAFF | TGTGCCAGCCTGACAGGGGTGGGAACTGAAGCTTTCTTT
- | TRBJ1-5 | - | TRBV7-8 | CASSPRPGDSNQPQHF | TGTGCCAGCAGCCCAAGACCAGGGGACAGCAATCAGCCCCAGCATTTT
once | TRBJ2-5 | - | TRBV28 | CASSDRGQETQYF | TGTGCCAGCAGTGACCGGGGACAAGAGACCCAGTACTTC
once | TRBJ2-2 | TRBD1 | TRBV2 | CASSHRGSNDTGELFF | TGTGCCAGCAGTCACAGGGGTTCGAACGACACCGGGGAGCTGTTTTTT
- | TRBJ1-6 | - | TRBV27 | CASSTGFENSPLHF | TGTGCCAGCTCCACAGGGTTTGAGAATTCACCCCTCCACTTT
- | TRBJ2-3 | - | TRBV7-3 | CASSLPTDTQYF | TGTGCCAGCAGCTTACCGACAGATACGCAGTATTTT
- | TRBJ1-2 | TRBD1 | TRBV15 | CATSRDGGGSRQGEVYGYTF | TGTGCCACCAGCAGAGATGGGGGCGGAAGCCGACAGGGGGAAGTATATGGCTACACCTTC
- | TRBJ2-4 | - | TRBV28 | CASSWAEGPLAKNIQYF | TGTGCCAGCAGTTGGGCGGAGGGACCACTAGCCAAAAACATTCAGTACTTC
- | TRBJ1-4 | TRBD1 | TRBV30 | CAWSDGTGNEKLFF | TGTGCCTGGAGTGACGGGACAGGGAATGAAAAACTGTTTTTT
- | TRBJ2-2 | TRBD2 | TRBV13 | CASSWTSGSFPGELFF | TGTGCCAGCAGCTGGACTAGCGGGAGTTTTCCCGGGGAGCTGTTTTTT
few | TRBJ2-2 | TRBD1 | TRBV12-5 | CASGLVNRGRIGELFF | TGTGCTAGTGGTTTGGTAAACAGGGGGCGCATCGGGGAGCTGTTTTTT
- | TRBJ2-1 | - | TRBV4-2 | CASSAQVSSYNEQFF | TGTGCCAGCAGCGCTCAGGTGAGCTCCTACAATGAGCAGTTCTTC
- | TRBJ2-2 | - | TRBV27 | CASSPSGAGGYTGELFF | TGTGCCAGCAGTCCCTCCGGCGCAGGAGGGTACACCGGGGAGCTGTTTTTT